This T cell receptor beta chain was found in a study of response to subunit inactivated influenza vaccine. Overall study findings and caveats: It was the authors' suggestion that each seasonal influenza vaccination recruits few new T cells.

About this clonotype itself: The antigen is not known.

CDR1 is SQVTM and CDR2 is ANQGSEA in the germline V gene. The CDR3 loop spans 10 amino acids. The V end lost 4 bases, the J end lost 8 bases, and 8 bases lay between the germline ends. A single record per CDR3 protein comes from TCRdb applying MiXCR to the RT-PCR reads. The table records 710,000 or so distinct CDR3 sequences, roughly 14% of them present only once. The origin of this receptor is a man aged 50 to 59 who received an inactivated influenza vaccine. Here the sequenced sample was PBMCs from blood, taken 11 to 12 days after vaccination. V usage is TRBV29-1 and J usage is TRBJ1-1; D gene ambiguous. This chain's CDR3 is CSVGLLEAFF. The CDR3 DNA reads as TGCAGCGTTGGCCTTTTGGAAGCTTTCTTT.